The 10 T cell receptor beta chains below were found in one sample sequenced in a study of CD8 T cells in ankylosing spondylitis. Study results and limitations: Several highly homologous variants made up a TCR beta motif that seemed to typify ankylosing spondylitis blood.

Their recognized antigens are unknown. A single record per CDR3 protein comes from TCRdb applying MiXCR to the 5' RACE reads. The data show 700,000 to 1,000,000 distinct CDR3 sequences, about 12% seen once. Sequences were obtained from blood, either unsorted or a sorted T cell fraction (not recorded which). The source of these receptors is a male donor with ankylosing spondylitis.

This clonotype was found a few times. This chain connects TRBV10-3 to TRBJ1-2, with 7 bases aligning to TRBD1. The germline CDR1 and CDR2 sequences are ENHRY and SYGVKD. Trimming took 6 bases from V and 6 from J; bases not matched to a gene: 10. CDR3 length: 14 amino acids. CDR3 nucleotide sequence: TGTGCCATCAGGAGCTTGGGACAGTTAAATGGCTACACCTTC. This gives the protein CAIRSLGQLNGYTF.

This clonotype was seen many times. This chain joins TRBV10-2 and TRBJ2-7, with D perhaps given as TRBD1 or TRBD2 (6 bases each). Germline values: CDR1 WSHSY, CDR2 SAAADI. V was shortened by 4 bases and J by 3 bases, with 10 bases between the two germline ends. CDR3 length equals 13 residues. CDR3 residues: CASSVGGLYEQYF. CDR3 nucleotide sequence: TGCGCCAGCAGTGTTGGGGGGCTCTACGAGCAGTACTTC.

The rearrangement links TRBV7-2 to TRBJ2-1; D is perhaps TRBD2 (5 bases). The V gene's germline CDR1 is SGHTA and CDR2 FQGNSA. V was cut by 1 base and J by 5 bases, with 9 bases left in between. The CDR3 is 14 residues long. This CDR3 reads CASSLETGNNEQFF. CDR3 nucleotide sequence: TGTGCCAGCAGCTTAGAGACCGGGAACAATGAGCAGTTCTTC.

The rearrangement uses TRBV20-1 and TRBJ2-2; 7 bases line up with TRBD2. Unmatched junction bases numbered 4, after V lost 5 bases and J lost 4 bases. Germline loops: CDR1 DFQATT, CDR2 SNEGSKA (reference sequence). This CDR3 spans 13 amino acids. For the CDR3, the DNA is TGCAGTGCTCTTTGGGGGGGCACCGGGGAGCTGTTTTTT. This gives the protein CSALWGGTGELFF.

This clonotype was observed a few times. The rearrangement uses TRBV20-1 and TRBJ1-6, with 8 positions matching TRBD1. The V and J ends lost 3 bases and 5 bases, in that order; junction bases with no gene match: 9. Germline CDR1 is DFQATT and CDR2 is SNEGSKA (reference sequence). This CDR3 region has 16 residues. CDR3 DNA sequence: TGCAGTGCTAGGGGGGACAGGTGGGATCATAATTCACCCCTCCACTTT. Its protein product is CSARGDRWDHNSPLHF.

This clonotype was observed at least ten times. V gene TRBV6-5 combines with J gene TRBJ1-2; no definite D call. Trimming removed 0 bases from V and 5 bases from J, with 10 bases in between. The CDR3 length is 14 residues. The V gene's germline CDR1 is MNHEY and CDR2 SVGAGI. This CDR3 is CASSYSIDLYGYTF. CDR3 in DNA: TGTGCCAGCAGTTACTCGATCGATCTGTATGGCTACACCTTC.

This clonotype has a handful of counts. The V call is TRBV5-1, the J call TRBJ1-2, with a tentative D call TRBD1 (5 bases). V was clipped by 0 bases and J by 5 bases, with 11 bases between them. From germline, CDR1 is SGHRS and CDR2 YFSETQ. The CDR3 consists of 14 residues. In DNA form, the CDR3 reads TGCGCCAGCAGCTTGGTGACAGCCAATTATGGCTACACCTTC. This codes for CASSLVTANYGYTF.

This clonotype came up once. V usage is TRBV21-1 and J usage is TRBJ2-7; whether TRBD1, the table's D call, matches the DNA was not checked. TRBV21-1 is assigned pseudogene status. This CDR3 spans 14 amino acids. CDR3 protein: CASSTTGGGCEQYF. The CDR3 DNA follows: TGTGCCAGCAGCACCACAGGGGGCGGCTGCGAGCAGTACTTC.

This clonotype was seen a few times. The chain is built from TRBV2 and TRBJ2-5, with 15 bases matching TRBD2. This CDR3 contains 14 residues. Germline CDR1 reads SNHLY; CDR2 reads FYNNEI. J lost 2 bases, V lost 9 bases, and 1 base had no gene match. The CDR3 coding sequence is TGTGCCAGAGGACTAGCGGGAGGGCAAGAGACCCAGTACTTC. Protein product: CARGLAGGQETQYF.

This clonotype appeared many times. The chain employs TRBV18 and TRBJ1-4; D remains ambiguous. This CDR3 comprises 13 residues. V was trimmed by 3 bases and J by 6 bases, leaving 8 bases between them. The V gene's germline CDR1 is KGHSH and CDR2 LQKENI. The CDR3: CASSPSSDEKLFF. DNA of the CDR3: TGTGCCAGCTCACCTTCGTCAGATGAAAAACTGTTTTTT.